The 18 T cell receptor beta chains presented below share a single source sample, sequenced in a study of T cells in Graves' hyperthyroidism and ophthalmopathy. TCR beta CDR3 region amplification was performed from RNA transcripts. When the TCR CDR3 underwent first-round RT-PCR, the HTBI primer set was used. MiXCR, applied by TCRdb to the multiplex PCR reads, yields one record per CDR3 protein. Found here are approximately 600,000 distinct CDR3 sequences, around 15% of them singletons; the top ten hold about 3.8%. Material: blood. The origin of the receptors is a woman in her twenties or thirties with Graves' hyperthyroidism.

This sequence joins TRBV9 and TRBJ2-7; D not resolved. Germline assignment: CDR1 SGDLS and CDR2 YYNGEE. V lost 0 bases, J lost 3 bases, and 10 bases lay in between. The CDR3 has 14 amino acids. The CDR3 nucleotides read TGTGCCAGCAGCGTAGACTACTCCGACTACGAGCAGTACTTC. Amino acids: CASSVDYSDYEQYF.

This clonotype was seen only a few times. The chain is built from TRBV5-8 and TRBJ2-7; D not certain. Germline V gene sequence: CDR1 SGHTS, CDR2 YDEGEE. The germline V and J ends were trimmed by 1 base and 0 bases, with 17 bases remaining between them. There are 17 residues in the CDR3. In nucleotides, the CDR3 is TGTGCCAGCAGCTTGCGGGCGACCCCTCGGAGCTCCTACGAGCAGTACTTC. It codes for CASSLRATPRSSYEQYF.

DNA of the CDR3: TGTGCCAGCCGCCAGGTGAACACTGAAGCTTTCTTT. Residues: CASRQVNTEAFF. J is TRBJ1-1 and V is TRBV28; D is unresolved. The V gene's germline CDR1 is MDHEN and CDR2 SYDVKM. Trimming left V 8 bases short and J 0 bases short, with 7 bases between. The CDR3 totals 12 residues.

This clonotype has a count of ten or more. The rearrangement uses TRBV2 and TRBJ1-5; tentative D call: TRBD1 (6 bases). Germline CDR1 is SNHLY and CDR2 is FYNNEI. Deletions cut 6 bases from V and 0 bases from J, with 12 bases between. The CDR3 is 15 amino acids. The chain's CDR3 is CASRAGQNSNQPQHF. The CDR3 DNA is TGTGCCAGCAGAGCCGGACAGAATAGCAATCAGCCCCAGCATTTT.

This clonotype appeared many times. J is TRBJ2-7 and V is TRBV27; D is possibly TRBD2 (5 bases). Germline lookup yields CDR1 MNHEY and CDR2 SMNVEV (reference sequence). This CDR3 is 13 amino acids long. V was clipped by 1 base and J by 6 bases, with 10 bases between them. The CDR3 protein is CASSLFAEVEQYF. DNA of the CDR3: TGTGCCAGCAGTTTATTCGCGGAGGTCGAGCAGTACTTC.

About this clonotype itself: A much larger clonotype is one base distant, so this may be a read error. The chain combines TRBV5-5 with TRBJ2-3; the D gene is possibly TRBD2 (6 bases). Trimming pared 1 base from V and 3 bases from J, leaving 15 bases between. Germline V gene sequence: CDR1 SGHKS, CDR2 YYEKEE (reference sequence). The CDR3 extends over 16 amino acids. The CDR3 loop reads CASSLFSGVSTDTQYF. The CDR3 nucleotides read TGTGCCAGCAGCTTGTTCTCGGGGGTTAGTACAGATACGCAGTATTTT.

Many counts were recorded for this clonotype. The chain links TRBV12-3 or TRBV12-4 to TRBJ2-3, with 10 bases fitting TRBD1. V lost 6 bases to trimming and J lost 5 bases; unmatched junction nucleotides: 14. The CDR3 is made up of 17 amino acids. The CDR3 bases are TGTGCCAGCAGCGATCCGGGACAGGGGTCACGCAGAGATACGCAGTATTTT. As protein: CASSDPGQGSRRDTQYF.

At least ten counts were recorded for this clonotype. The chain combines TRBV7-9 with TRBJ2-5; 7 nucleotides match TRBD1. J lost 2 bases, V lost 4 bases, and 7 bases had no gene match. This CDR3 is built from 15 residues. Per the germline V gene, CDR1 is SEHNR and CDR2 is FQNEAQ (reference sequence). The CDR3 DNA sequence: TGTGCCAGCAGCTCCCGACAGGGTTGGCAAGAGACCCAGTACTTC. The encoded protein is CASSSRQGWQETQYF.

The sample holds a few counts of this clonotype. The chain uses TRBV27 and TRBJ1-2, with a weak D call TRBD1 (5 bases). CDR1 is MNHEY, CDR2 SMNVEV, per germline (reference sequence). The V gene lost 5 bases and the J gene lost 2 bases, with 9 bases spanning the gap. The CDR3 contains 13 residues. For the CDR3, the DNA is TGTGCCAGCAGTCTACAGGAAAACTATGGCTACACCTTC. It encodes CASSLQENYGYTF.

The table lists this clonotype with a few counts. The chain has TRBV7-9 and TRBJ2-5; maybe TRBD1 (6 bases). The V end lost 5 bases, the J end lost 5 bases, and 15 bases lay between the germline ends. Looked up from germline, CDR1 is SEHNR and CDR2 is FQNEAQ (reference sequence). The CDR3 spans 14 residues. The CDR3 DNA reads as TGTGCCAGCAGCGCACACAGGGCGCGGGAGACCCAGTACTTC. This sequence encodes CASSAHRARETQYF.

The J gene is TRBJ2-7, the V gene TRBV7-9, with TRBD2 as a possible D gene (5 bases). CDR3 size: 12 residues. The V and J ends lost 8 bases and 7 bases respectively, with 15 bases between them. The germline V gene encodes CDR1 SEHNR and CDR2 FQNEAQ (reference sequence). This CDR3 reads CASSGVSFEQYF. The CDR3 DNA is TGTGCCAGCTCCGGGGTTTCTTTTGAGCAGTACTTC. Combining the CDR3 with reference TRBV7-9 and TRBJ2-7 gives the whole variable domain DTGVSQNPRHKITKRGQNVTFRCDPISEHNRLYWYRQTLGQGPEFLTYFQNEAQLEKSRLLSDRFSAERPKGSFSTLEIQRTEQGDSAMYLCASSGVSFEQYFGPGTRLTVT.

This clonotype was detected ten times or more. The V and J genes are TRBV6-1 and TRBJ1-5, with TRBD1 matching over 7 bases. Trimming removed 6 bases from V and 0 bases from J; junction bases left unmatched: 2. The CDR3 covers 14 residues. Germline V gene lookup returns CDR1 MNHNS and CDR2 SASEGT. This CDR3 is CASRTGFSNQPQHF. CDR3 coding DNA: TGTGCCAGCAGGACAGGGTTTAGCAATCAGCCCCAGCATTTT.

This clonotype was found a few times. The chain links TRBV7-9 to TRBJ2-1, with TRBD1 matching 8 bases. CDR3 length equals 15 residues. V was pared by 4 bases and J by 12 bases, with 14 bases of the junction left unmatched. Germline CDR1 and CDR2: SEHNR and FQNEAQ (reference sequence). The CDR3 loop is CASSSTGATRNRQFF. In DNA form, the CDR3 reads TGTGCCAGCAGCTCGACAGGGGCTACCAGAAACCGGCAGTTCTTC.

This clonotype was counted only a few times. The chain couples TRBV10-3 to TRBJ1-4; tentative D call: TRBD1 (5 bases). There are 15 residues in the CDR3. Germline lookup yields CDR1 ENHRY and CDR2 SYGVKD. Trimming left V 6 bases short and J 8 bases short, with 19 bases between. The CDR3 protein is CAIRDPRDGGEKLFF. As DNA, the CDR3 is TGTGCCATCAGGGACCCCCGGGACGGCGGCGAAAAACTGTTTTTT.

A few counts support this clonotype. The chain is built from TRBV10-3 and TRBJ1-1; D unresolved. The CDR3 length is 13 residues. V gave up 10 bases and J gave up 5 bases, with 17 bases separating them. Germline V gene data show CDR1 as ENHRY and CDR2 as SYGVKD. The CDR3 here is CANRASWETEAFF. The DNA for the CDR3 is TGTGCCAACCGGGCCTCGTGGGAAACTGAAGCTTTCTTT.

The chain combines TRBV12-3 or TRBV12-4 with TRBJ2-7; the D gene could be TRBD1 or TRBD2 (5 bases each). The CDR3 loop spans 10 amino acids. V lost 5 bases and J 12 bases, leaving 11 bases between the germline ends. The CDR3, as DNA: TGTGCCAGCAGTGGGACCTCGCTGTACTTC. Its protein product is CASSGTSLYF.

V and J are TRBV9 and TRBJ1-1; possible D gene TRBD1, 5 bases. This CDR3 has 13 amino acids. With 0 bases removed from V and 6 bases from J, the gap between germline ends came to 9 bases. CDR1 SGDLS and CDR2 YYNGEE come from the germline V gene. The CDR3 here is CASSVVEGSEAFF. Written as DNA, the CDR3 is TGTGCCAGCAGCGTAGTCGAGGGGTCTGAAGCTTTCTTT.

This clonotype was seen at least ten times. The chain recombines TRBV18 with TRBJ2-7, with D maybe TRBD1 (6 bases). Germline CDR1 reads KGHSH; CDR2 reads LQKENI. The CDR3 has 13 residues. V shed 5 bases and J shed 4 bases, with 12 bases lying between them. CDR3 in DNA: TGTGCCAGCTCAGCCGGGACAATTTACGAGCAGTACTTC. As protein: CASSAGTIYEQYF.